These T cell receptor beta chains were read from a single sample in a study of OX40 agonist ivuxolimab in advanced cancers. The protocol was immunoSEQ multiplex PCR, while the TCRdb copy is restricted to in-frame clones and leaves out a portion. The data show about 58,000 clones, with about 90% seen just once and under 3.5% held by the top ten. This sample comprised CD4+ or CD8+ T cells sorted from blood, obtained in a trial of the OX40 agonist ivuxolimab. The receptors here all came from an adult with an advanced solid tumor such as melanoma, head and neck, liver or kidney cancer. The CDR3 runs from the conserved cysteine through the conserved F or W. D genes are given only for firm matches. Rows give clone size only sometimes, using once, few, many, or a class for an expanded clone.

cdr3_nt	cdr3_aa	v_call	j_call	d_call	clone_size
TGCAGCGTCTCGGTTGGACAGGGGGATCAGCCCCAGCATTTT	CSVSVGQGDQPQHF	TRBV29-1	TRBJ1-5	TRBD1	NA
TGTGCCAGCAGCCCTATGTGGGGGGGTTCGAATGAGCAGTTCTTC	CASSPMWGGSNEQFF	TRBV11-1	TRBJ2-1	TRBD2	NA
TGCGCCAGCAGCAACCGGGACAGGGGTTCGGAGACCCAGTACTTC	CASSNRDRGSETQYF	TRBV5-1	TRBJ2-5	TRBD1	NA
TGTGCCAGCACAAGCGGCCAAGAGACCCAGTACTTC	CASTSGQETQYF	TRBV6-6	TRBJ2-5	NA	NA
TGCGCCAGCAGCCCCTCAGGGCTCGAGACCCAGTACTTC	CASSPSGLETQYF	TRBV5-1	TRBJ2-5	NA	NA
TGTGCCAGCAGTACCGGGACAGGGTACAATGAGCAGTTCTTC	CASSTGTGYNEQFF	TRBV6-5	TRBJ2-1	TRBD1	NA
TGTGCCAGCAGTTCTGCAGGGGCAACTAATGAAAAACTGTTTTTT	CASSSAGATNEKLFF	TRBV28	TRBJ1-4	NA	NA
TGTGCCAGCAGACCTACCTCAGGCAGGAGCAGGGAAAAACTGTTTTTT	CASRPTSGRSREKLFF	TRBV28	TRBJ1-4	NA	NA
TGTGCCAGCAGCTTTGACAGCTCTAACTATGGCTACACCTTC	CASSFDSSNYGYTF	TRBV7-9	TRBJ1-2	NA	NA
TGTGCCAGCAGCTCCCCGGCGGGAGGAGAGACCCAGTACTTC	CASSSPAGGETQYF	TRBV7-2	TRBJ2-5	TRBD2	NA
TGTGCCAGCAGCGTAGATGGACTAGATGGTCGTGAGCAGTTCTTC	CASSVDGLDGREQFF	TRBV7-9	TRBJ2-1	TRBD2	NA
TGTGCCAGCAGTTACTCTGGACCTCCAGGATACGAGCAGTACTTC	CASSYSGPPGYEQYF	TRBV6-6	TRBJ2-7	NA	NA
TGCGCCAGCAGCAAGGGACAGGGGGCAGGTGAAAAACTGTTTTTT	CASSKGQGAGEKLFF	TRBV5-1	TRBJ1-4	TRBD1	NA
TGTGCCAGCAGCCCCCAGGGGACTGAAGCTTTCTTT	CASSPQGTEAFF	TRBV6-5	TRBJ1-1	NA	NA
TGTGCCAGCACCGACCTACCCGGGGAGCTGTTTTTT	CASTDLPGELFF	TRBV28	TRBJ2-2	NA	NA
TGTGCCAGCAGTGACGGGACAGGGGGCACAGATACGCAGTATTTT	CASSDGTGGTDTQYF	TRBV6-4	TRBJ2-3	TRBD1	NA
TGTGCCATCGGGACAGGGCACGGCTATGGCTACACCTTC	CAIGTGHGYGYTF	TRBV2	TRBJ1-2	TRBD1	NA
TGTGCCAGCAGTTATGGTCCTAGACGGAACACCGGGGAGCTGTTTTTT	CASSYGPRRNTGELFF	TRBV6-6	TRBJ2-2	NA	NA
TGTGCCAGCTCACCCCAGGTTACGGTAAACACTGAAGCTTTCTTT	CASSPQVTVNTEAFF	TRBV18	TRBJ1-1	NA	NA
TGTGCCTCTTTTACCGGGACAGGCTACGAGCAGTACTTC	CASFTGTGYEQYF	TRBV28	TRBJ2-7	TRBD1	few
TGTGCCAGTAGTACCATGAGCTCTGGAAACACCATATATTTT	CASSTMSSGNTIYF	TRBV19	TRBJ1-3	NA	once
TGTGCCAGCAGCGTTAACAGGTACTACGAGCAGTACTTC	CASSVNRYYEQYF	TRBV11-2	TRBJ2-7	NA	NA
TGTGCCAGCAGCTTCGGGAGGACAGCGTCCTACGAGCAGTACTTC	CASSFGRTASYEQYF	TRBV11-1	TRBJ2-7	NA	NA
TGTGCCAGCAGCCAGGATACAGGGATTGAAGCTTTCTTT	CASSQDTGIEAFF	TRBV14	TRBJ1-1	NA	few
TGTGCCAGCAGCTACCGGACTAGCCTCAGCGGGTGGGAGACCCAGTACTTC	CASSYRTSLSGWETQYF	TRBV7-9	TRBJ2-5	TRBD2	NA
TGTGCCAGCAGTTCATATGAAAACACCGGGGAGCTGTTTTTT	CASSSYENTGELFF	TRBV6-6	TRBJ2-2	NA	NA
TGTGCCTGGAGGGACTCCTACAATGAGCAGTTCTTC	CAWRDSYNEQFF	TRBV30	TRBJ2-1	NA	NA
TGTGCCAGCAGCCCATTTGAGACCCAGTACTTC	CASSPFETQYF	TRBV7-9	TRBJ2-5	NA	NA
TGTGCCAGCAGCCTTAACGGGGCAGGGAGCTCCTACGAGCAGTACTTC	CASSLNGAGSSYEQYF	TRBV11-2	TRBJ2-7	NA	NA
TGTGCCAGCAGTGAGCTAGCGTCCACCGGGGAGCTGTTTTTT	CASSELASTGELFF	TRBV2	TRBJ2-2	NA	NA
TGTGCCAGCAGCTTAGGGGTGGACACCGGGGAGCTGTTTTTT	CASSLGVDTGELFF	TRBV7-2	TRBJ2-2	NA	NA
TGTGCCAGCAGCTTAGAAGCAGGGCTCGAGCAGTACTTC	CASSLEAGLEQYF	TRBV7-9	TRBJ2-7	NA	NA
TGTGCCAGCAGTTCCATAACAGATGAAGCTTTCTTT	CASSSITDEAFF	TRBV27	TRBJ1-1	NA	once
TGTGCCAGCAGCTTGGAAGACACCTCCTACGAGCAGTACTTC	CASSLEDTSYEQYF	TRBV5-4	TRBJ2-7	NA	once
TGTGCCAGCAGCCTCGGGACAGGGACGCAGTATTTT	CASSLGTGTQYF	TRBV11-2	TRBJ2-3	TRBD1	NA
TGTGCCAGTAGTTCAGACCCACAGGGTCGTTGGAACGAGCAGTACTTC	CASSSDPQGRWNEQYF	TRBV19	TRBJ2-7	NA	NA
TGCAGCGTTGAAGGACCCCCACCTGGGGGACTGTTTTTT	CSVEGPPPGGLFF	TRBV29-1	TRBJ1-4	NA	once
TGCAGTGCTAGGGGAGTGGGCGAGCAGTTCTTC	CSARGVGEQFF	TRBV20-1	TRBJ2-1	NA	NA
TGTGCCAGTAGTAGACTTAGCAGGCCCGAGGCTGAAAAACTGTTTTTT	CASSRLSRPEAEKLFF	TRBV19	TRBJ1-4	NA	NA
TGTGCCAGCAGCCCCGGGGGCGATACGCAGTATTTT	CASSPGGDTQYF	TRBV2	TRBJ2-3	NA	NA
TGTGCCAGCAACTCAGGGGACCAAGAGACCCAGTACTTC	CASNSGDQETQYF	TRBV6-1	TRBJ2-5	NA	NA